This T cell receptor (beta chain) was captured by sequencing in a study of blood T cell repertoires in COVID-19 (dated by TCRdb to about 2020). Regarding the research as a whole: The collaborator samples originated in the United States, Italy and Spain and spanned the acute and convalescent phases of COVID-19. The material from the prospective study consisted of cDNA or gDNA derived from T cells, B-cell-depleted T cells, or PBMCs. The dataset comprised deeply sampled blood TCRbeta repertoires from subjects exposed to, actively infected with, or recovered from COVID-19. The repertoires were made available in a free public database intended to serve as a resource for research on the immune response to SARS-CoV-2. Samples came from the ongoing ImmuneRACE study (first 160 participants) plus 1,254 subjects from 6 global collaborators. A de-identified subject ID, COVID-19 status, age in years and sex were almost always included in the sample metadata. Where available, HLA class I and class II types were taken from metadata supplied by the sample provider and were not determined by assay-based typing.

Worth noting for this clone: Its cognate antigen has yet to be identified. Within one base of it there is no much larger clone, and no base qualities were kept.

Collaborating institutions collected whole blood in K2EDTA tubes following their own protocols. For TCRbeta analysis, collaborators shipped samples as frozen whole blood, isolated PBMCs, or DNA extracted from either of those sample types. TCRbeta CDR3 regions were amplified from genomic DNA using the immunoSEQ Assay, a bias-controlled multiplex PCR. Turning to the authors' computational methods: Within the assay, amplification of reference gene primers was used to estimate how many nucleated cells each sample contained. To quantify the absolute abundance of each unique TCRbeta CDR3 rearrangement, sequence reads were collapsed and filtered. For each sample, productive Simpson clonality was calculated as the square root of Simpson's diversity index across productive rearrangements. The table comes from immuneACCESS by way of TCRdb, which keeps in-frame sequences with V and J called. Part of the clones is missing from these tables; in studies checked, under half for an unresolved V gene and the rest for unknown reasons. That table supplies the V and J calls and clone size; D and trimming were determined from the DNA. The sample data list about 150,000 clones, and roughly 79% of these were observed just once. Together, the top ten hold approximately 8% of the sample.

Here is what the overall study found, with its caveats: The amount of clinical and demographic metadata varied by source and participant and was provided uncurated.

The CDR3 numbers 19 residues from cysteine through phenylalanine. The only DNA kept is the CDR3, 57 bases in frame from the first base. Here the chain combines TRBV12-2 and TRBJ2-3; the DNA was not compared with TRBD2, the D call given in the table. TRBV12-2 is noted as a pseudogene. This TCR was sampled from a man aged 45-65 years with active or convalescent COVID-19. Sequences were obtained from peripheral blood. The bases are TGTGCAAGTCGCTTAGTTCTGCCCGTGGGCGGGAGAGGCACAGATACGCAGTATTTT. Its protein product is CASRLVLPVGGRGTDTQYF.